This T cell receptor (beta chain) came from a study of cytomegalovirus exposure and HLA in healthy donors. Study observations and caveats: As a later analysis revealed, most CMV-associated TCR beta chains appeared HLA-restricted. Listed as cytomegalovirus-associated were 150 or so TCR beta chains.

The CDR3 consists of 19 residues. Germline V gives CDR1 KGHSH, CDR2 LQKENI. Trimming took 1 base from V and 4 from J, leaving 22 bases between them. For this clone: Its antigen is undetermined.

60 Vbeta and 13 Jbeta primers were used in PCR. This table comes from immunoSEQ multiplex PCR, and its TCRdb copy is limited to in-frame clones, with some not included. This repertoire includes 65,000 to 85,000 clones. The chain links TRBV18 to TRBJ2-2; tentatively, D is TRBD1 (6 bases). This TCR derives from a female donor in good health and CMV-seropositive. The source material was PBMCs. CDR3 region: CASSPRLFSFRGSTGELFF. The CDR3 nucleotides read TGTGCCAGCTCACCACGTCTTTTCAGCTTCAGGGGAAGCACCGGGGAGCTGTTTTTT.